The 3 T cell receptor beta chains in this list originate from one sample, sequenced in a study of T cell responses to AZD1222 COVID-19 vaccine. Produced via immunoSEQ multiplex PCR; TCRdb's table is partial and in-frame only. The repertoire has 140,000 to 150,000 clones, around 91% of them found once; the top ten carry less than 5.5%. This material consisted of peripheral blood, taken on day 0 of AZD1222 vaccination. Receptor source: an adult in good health.

The chain has TRBV2 and TRBJ2-7; 7 bases match TRBD1. Germline values: CDR1 SNHLY, CDR2 FYNNEI. Losses at the gene ends were 7 bases for V and 5 bases for J; bases not matched to a gene: 8. The CDR3 is made up of 13 amino acids. CDR3 sequence reads: CASTDRVRDEQYF. The CDR3 coding sequence is TGTGCCAGCACCGACAGGGTGCGGGACGAGCAGTACTTC.

This sequence joins TRBV7-3 and TRBJ2-2; D unresolved. The CDR3 runs 16 residues. V lost 5 bases, J lost 4 bases, and 17 bases lay in between. The germline V gene has CDR1 SGHTA and CDR2 FQGTGA. The CDR3 region is CASSPPAGVGTGELFF. The DNA of the CDR3 is TGTGCCAGCAGCCCACCGGCCGGAGTGGGCACCGGGGAGCTGTTTTTT.

This clone was counted a single time. This chain uses TRBV7-2 with TRBJ2-3; D gene unclear. Germline-derived CDR1 and CDR2 are SGHTA and FQGNSA. The length of the CDR3 is 15 residues. The V and J ends lost 1 base and 4 bases respectively, with 12 bases between them. CDR3 sequence (DNA): TGTGCCAGCAGCTTAGTAAGTGTCAGAGCAGATACGCAGTATTTT. Amino acids: CASSLVSVRADTQYF.